The next 2 T cell receptor beta chains were all read from a single sample in a study of blood T cell repertoires in COVID-19. Method: immunoSEQ multiplex PCR; TCRdb's copy keeps in-frame clones and lacks some. Seen here are over 200,000 clones, 87% observed once, and the top ten hold about 2.5%. The sequencing input was peripheral blood. The receptors shown here come from a woman in her 50s with acute or convalescent COVID-19.

The chain links TRBV27 to TRBJ1-1; D gene ambiguous. Germline V gives CDR1 MNHEY, CDR2 SMNVEV (reference sequence). The length of the CDR3 is 18 residues. V lost 0 bases and J 5 bases, leaving 22 bases between the germline ends. CDR3 loop: CASSLSFSVPWRGTEAFF. The CDR3 DNA sequence: TGTGCCAGCAGTTTATCTTTTTCAGTGCCTTGGCGAGGAACTGAAGCTTTCTTT.

This chain links TRBV6-5 with TRBJ1-2, with 10 nucleotides matching TRBD1. Germline CDR1 MNHEY, CDR2 SVGAGI. This CDR3 spans 14 amino acids. Trimming removed 5 bases from V and 5 bases from J; junction bases left unmatched: 5. CDR3: CASSRTGGGYGYTF. DNA of the CDR3: TGTGCCAGCAGTAGGACAGGGGGTGGGTATGGCTACACCTTC.